This T cell receptor beta chain was sequenced in a study of PD-1 blockade in classical Hodgkin lymphoma (TCRdb year 2020). Regarding the research as a whole: Nivolumab dosing was 3 mg/kg intravenously every 2 weeks, continuing until either disease progression or unacceptable toxicity. To define a peripheral blood immune signature of response to PD-1 blockade in classical Hodgkin lymphoma, the study combined TCR beta sequencing with CyTOF.

What the authors observed across the whole study: Patients starting nivolumab less than 1 year after ASCT had lower diversity and were excluded from later analyses to avoid confounding by immune reconstitution. Baseline TCR diversity was reported to be lower in newly diagnosed patients than in healthy donors and to be lower still in relapsed/refractory patients. Only a single clinical trial cohort was studied, and what caused the repertoire differences, possibly disease activity or prior therapy, remained undefined. Baseline diversity similar to that of newly diagnosed patients was observed in trial patients achieving complete response, whereas significantly lower diversity was observed in partial responders and progressors. CD4+ but not CD8+ TCR diversity rose significantly by C4D1 (p=0.0027 vs p=0.16), most apparent in complete responders (p=0.02).

On this clone: Its antigen is unknown. No quality values exist for individual bases; no much larger clone is one base distant.

Sequences MGHRA (CDR1) and YSYEKL (CDR2) are obtained from the germline V gene. Counted from cysteine to phenylalanine, this CDR3 has 13 amino acids. Only the CDR3 part of the read is kept: 39 bases, read in frame from the first base. Deletion took 1 base off V and 2 bases off J, with a span of 5 bases between the germline ends. The time point label on this specimen signifies: cycle 4 day 1 (C4D1), after less than 7 weeks of nivolumab. All trial patients had relapsed after autologous stem cell transplantation, with cohorts A, B and C differing in prior brentuximab vedotin exposure. The trial cohort comprised some 60 patients with relapsed/refractory classical Hodgkin lymphoma whose best overall responses were complete response, partial response or progressive disease. Trial patients were treated with single-agent nivolumab in the multi-cohort phase II CheckMate 205 trial. An independent review committee assessed best overall response by applying the 2007 International Working Group response criteria. Trial PBMCs were obtained immediately prior to nivolumab initiation (C1D1) and on therapy at cycle 2 day 1 and cycle 4 day 1. Peripheral blood was collected in 8 mL Vacutainer Cell Preparation Tubes, from which PBMCs were isolated by centrifugation and then cryopreserved.

The Qiagen DNeasy kit was used to extract genomic DNA from unsorted PBMCs and from the negatively selected CD4+ and CD8+ fractions. TCR beta CDR3 regions were subjected to amplification by immunoSEQ multiplex PCR with primers that anneal to V and J segments. Amplification bias was minimized using a synthetic immune receptor repertoire, and residual bias was removed computationally after sequencing. Per the authors' processing: Custom Python scripts were used to quantify repertoire diversity as the Shannon entropy index. The unsorted, CD4+ and CD8+ repertoires were each analyzed separately, with the exception of combined analyses, where CD4+ and CD8+ sequences were merged in silico. A clone was considered expanded if an increase in frequency of at least 2-fold after treatment relative to C1D1 was found, and a pseudocount of 0.5 was applied to clones undetected at baseline. Clones with 0 or 1 copy at C1D1 were classified as singleton clones, and clones with 2 or more copies were classified as non-singleton clones. Clones expanded in unsorted samples were assigned a CD4+, CD8+ or unknown annotation through matching of protein sequences in sorted samples from the same patient. Wilcoxon tests on paired samples were used to test diversity changes from C1D1 to C4D1. TCRdb provides this immuneACCESS table in a form limited to in-frame rearrangements. Some clones are lacking; in checked studies, under half of them reflect an unresolved V gene, and why the rest are absent is not known. V and J calls and clone size are as listed in that table; D and trimming were resolved from the DNA. Recorded for this sample are tens of thousands of clones; around 82% of them occurred a single time. Approximately 17% of the sample rests with the top ten.

The rearrangement combines TRBV4-1 with TRBJ1-1; no D segment can be confidently identified. This clonotype was obtained from a human donor with classical Hodgkin lymphoma. Sequenced material: peripheral blood mononuclear cells (PBMCs), taken before the fourth cycle of nivolumab. The DNA sequence follows: TGCGCCAGCAGCCAAGGACACAACACTGAAGCTTTCTTT. Its translation reads: CASSQGHNTEAFF.